These 17 T cell receptor beta chains came from one sample sequenced in a study of blood T cells in healthy people across ages. Through a sample-barcoded 5' primer and a J-beta primer mix, a second PCR was run for about 6 to 11 cycles. TCRdb re-called the 5' RACE reads through MiXCR, storing one row per CDR3 protein. This table holds about 1.5 million distinct CDR3 sequences, 42% found once. Input material: blood. These receptors came from a woman under 30 in good health.

The gene calls are TRBV20-1 and TRBJ2-3; 9 bases fit TRBD2. Germline V gives CDR1 DFQATT, CDR2 SNEGSKA (reference sequence). There are 14 residues in the CDR3. The CDR3 nucleotides are TGCGGCGGGGCGGGGGGGCCGAACACAGATACGCAGTATTTT. Its protein is CGGAGGPNTDTQYF.

This clonotype was counted a few times. V gene TRBV6-1 combines with J gene TRBJ1-5; D remains ambiguous. CDR1 and CDR2 (germline): MNHNS, SASEGT. Trimming shortened V by 8 bases and J by 0 bases, and 17 bases separated the two germline ends. The CDR3 covers 16 residues. Here the CDR3 reads CASLEVGPYSNQPQHF. The CDR3 coding sequence is TGTGCCAGCCTGGAGGTCGGACCGTATAGCAATCAGCCCCAGCATTTT.

The chain carries TRBV7-8 and TRBJ2-2; 11 nucleotides agree with TRBD1. The V gene end was trimmed by 2 bases and the J gene end by 6 bases; junction bases not matched to a gene: 5. Germline V gene lookup returns CDR1 SGHVS and CDR2 FQNEAQ. This CDR3 spans 16 amino acids. CDR3 nucleotides: TGTGCCAGCAGCTTACTACCGGGACAGGGGGCCGGGGAGCTGTTTTTT. Its translation is CASSLLPGQGAGELFF.

The CDR3 reads CAIRPGGNQPQHF. For the CDR3, the DNA is TGTGCCATCAGGCCCGGGGGGAATCAGCCCCAGCATTTT. The chain couples TRBV10-3 to TRBJ1-5; TRBD1 is a possible D gene (5 bases). Germline V gives CDR1 ENHRY, CDR2 SYGVKD. The V gene lost 6 bases and the J gene lost 4 bases, with 10 bases spanning the gap. The CDR3 spans 13 residues.

This rearrangement joins TRBV5-1 to TRBJ2-5, with 11 bases that match TRBD2. CDR3 length equals 15 residues. Germline V gene lookup returns CDR1 SGHRS and CDR2 YFSETQ. With 7 bases clipped from V and 2 bases from J, the junction kept 7 bases outside the gene matches. The CDR3 spells CASVPGLAVQETQYF. CDR3 DNA sequence: TGCGCCAGCGTACCGGGACTAGCGGTTCAAGAGACCCAGTACTTC.

This clonotype has a handful of counts. The chain combines TRBV20-1 with TRBJ2-7, with 12 bases fitting TRBD2. V was pared by 2 bases and J by 0 bases, with 5 bases of the junction left unmatched. There are 16 residues in the CDR3. Germline values: CDR1 DFQATT, CDR2 SNEGSKA (reference sequence). The CDR3 region is CSARPSGRDFSYEQYF. For the CDR3, the DNA is TGCAGTGCTAGACCTAGCGGGAGGGATTTCTCCTACGAGCAGTACTTC.

This chain links TRBV27 with TRBJ2-1; TRBD2 agrees at 9 bases. V was clipped by 7 bases and J by 6 bases; unmatched bases: 10. CDR1 MNHEY and CDR2 SMNVEV come from the germline V gene (reference sequence). The CDR3 loop spans 15 amino acids. The CDR3 bases are TGTGCCAGCACCCCAGCGGGAGGAGGGGGCAATGAGCAGTTCTTC. Amino acids: CASTPAGGGGNEQFF.

The chain is built from TRBV4-3 and TRBJ2-1; TRBD2 matches at 9 bases. Per the germline V gene, CDR1 is LGHNA and CDR2 is YSLEER. The CDR3 is 16 amino acids. V was clipped by 3 bases and J by 8 bases; unmatched bases: 11. The CDR3, as DNA: TGCGCCAGCAGCCATCCGAGTAGCGGGAGCCACGATGAGCAGTTCTTC. This encodes CASSHPSSGSHDEQFF.

This chain connects TRBV7-3 to TRBJ2-5, with D perhaps TRBD1 or TRBD2 (5 bases each). Gene TRBJ2-7 matches the end of the DNA better, so the J call may be wrong. CDR3 size: 14 residues. CDR1 is SGHTA, CDR2 FQGTGA, per germline. CDR3 DNA sequence: TGTGCCAGCAGCCCGGGACCGGAGAGAGACGAGCAGTACTTC. This encodes CASSPGPERDEQYF.

The chain has TRBV6-5 and TRBJ1-4; 8 bases fit TRBD1. Germline CDR1 MNHEY, CDR2 SVGAGI. This CDR3 is built from 16 residues. V was pared by 5 bases and J by 4 bases, with 9 bases of the junction left unmatched. The CDR3 here is CASSPTDRGVNEKLFF. CDR3 DNA sequence: TGTGCCAGCAGTCCTACCGACAGGGGAGTTAATGAAAAACTGTTTTTT.

The V and J genes are TRBV5-5 and TRBJ1-5; D is undetermined. V was clipped by 4 bases and J by 7 bases, with 18 bases between them. Germline CDR1 and CDR2: SGHKS and YYEKEE (reference sequence). CDR3 length: 15 amino acids. The CDR3 spells CASSHVPQGEQPQHF. The DNA of the CDR3 is TGTGCCAGCAGCCATGTCCCCCAAGGTGAGCAGCCCCAGCATTTT.

The chain employs TRBV4-1 and TRBJ2-5, with TRBD2 matching over 8 bases. The germline CDR1 and CDR2 sequences are MGHRA and YSYEKL. J was trimmed by 2 bases and V by 0 bases; bases with no gene match: 5. The CDR3 is 16 amino acids. This chain's CDR3 is CASSQESGLAQETQYF. For the CDR3, the DNA is TGCGCCAGCAGCCAAGAGTCTGGACTAGCTCAAGAGACCCAGTACTTC.

This chain connects TRBV7-2 to TRBJ2-5, with D maybe TRBD1 (6 bases). Trimming took 1 base from V and 11 from J, leaving 20 bases between them. This CDR3 has 15 amino acids. CDR1 and CDR2 (germline): SGHTA, FQGNSA. CDR3 loop: CASSLGSTGRGEQYF. The CDR3 DNA reads TGTGCCAGCAGCTTAGGATCCACAGGGAGAGGTGAGCAGTACTTC.

The sample holds a few counts of this clonotype. CDR3 sequence (DNA): TGTGCCATCAGGGGGGCAGGGAACAATGAGCAGTTCTTC. This encodes CAIRGAGNNEQFF. The chain employs TRBV10-3 and TRBJ2-1, with D possibly TRBD1 on 6 matching bases. Trimming stripped 6 bases from V and 5 bases from J, with 11 bases between. This CDR3 contains 13 residues. Per the germline V gene, CDR1 is ENHRY and CDR2 is SYGVKD.

Points on this clonotype: The germline gene is not matched at one end of the junction; a read error may be the cause. The J gene is TRBJ1-1, the V gene TRBV27, with D possibly being TRBD1 (5 bases). The CDR3 loop spans 14 amino acids. Per germline, CDR1 MNHEY and CDR2 SMNVEV (reference sequence). This CDR3 reads CASSLRGVYTEAFF. The CDR3 DNA reads TGTGCCAGCAGTTTACGAGGGGTGTACACTGAGGCTTTCTTT.

In its sample, this clonotype was seen once. CDR3 bases: TGTGCCAGCTCGATCGAGCGGGGGCCGACCTACGAGCAGTACTTC. It specifies CASSIERGPTYEQYF. The V gene is TRBV18, the J gene TRBJ2-7, with 8 bases lining up with TRBD2. V gave up 6 bases and J gave up 2 bases; unmatched junction bases: 9. This CDR3 has 15 amino acids. CDR1 and CDR2 from the germline V gene are KGHSH and LQKENI.

V is TRBV6-1 and J is TRBJ1-2; possible D gene TRBD1, 6 bases. From germline, CDR1 is MNHNS and CDR2 SASEGT. The CDR3 sequence is 14 residues long. Trimming cost V 7 bases and J 6 bases, with 18 bases left between them. The DNA of the CDR3 is TGTGCCAGCACCGCAGGGGTCGGGGGGGATGGCTACACCTTC. This gives the protein CASTAGVGGDGYTF.